This entry lists 27 T cell receptor beta chains sequenced from one sample in a study of identical twins. One entry per CDR3 protein results from TCRdb running MiXCR on the 5' RACE reads. The top ten clones hold 3% to 4.5% of a sample with roughly 240,000 distinct CDR3 sequences, around 7% of them seen once. These data were also filed under a second study, of yellow fever vaccine responses in identical twins.

Sequences were obtained from memory (CD45RO+) T cells sorted from blood. The receptor source for this set is a woman between 18 and 29 years old in good health.

This clonotype has ten or more counts. The chain recombines TRBV7-9 with TRBJ2-2; D not resolved. This CDR3 region has 14 residues. Trimming left V 3 bases short and J 1 base short, with 6 bases between. Germline V lookup: CDR1 SEHNR, CDR2 FQNEAQ (reference sequence). CDR3 bases: TGTGCCAGCAGCTTCAGCCAGAACACCGGGGAGCTGTTTTTT. Amino acids: CASSFSQNTGELFF.

This clonotype was detected a few times. This rearrangement joins TRBV24-1 to TRBJ2-5, with D perhaps TRBD1 (6 bases). CDR3 length: 13 residues. CDR1 and CDR2 from the germline V gene are KGHDR and SFDVKD. V was clipped by 7 bases and J by 5 bases, with 13 bases between them. The CDR3 is CATSRQGTETQYF. The CDR3 nucleotides are TGTGCCACCAGCCGCCAGGGGACCGAGACCCAGTACTTC.

V and J are TRBV29-1 and TRBJ2-1, with D uncertain. The CDR3 sequence is 12 residues long. Germline V lookup: CDR1 SQVTM, CDR2 ANQGSEA. Trimming shortened V by 6 bases and J by 4 bases, and 10 bases separated the two germline ends. The CDR3, as DNA: TGCAGCGTGGCCGGATATTACAATGAGCAGTTCTTC. Its protein is CSVAGYYNEQFF.

This chain joins TRBV18 and TRBJ2-1, with TRBD1 matching over 7 bases. CDR1 is KGHSH, CDR2 LQKENI, per germline. The CDR3 length is 15 residues. The ends lost 4 bases at V and 0 bases at J; junction bases unmatched: 3. CDR3 region: CASSRQGNSYNEQFF. The CDR3 coding sequence is TGTGCCAGCTCACGACAGGGAAACTCCTACAATGAGCAGTTCTTC.

This clonotype appeared a few times. V usage is TRBV4-2 and J usage is TRBJ2-2; D may be TRBD2 (5 bases). This CDR3 has 15 amino acids. Germline CDR1 reads LGHNA; CDR2 reads YNFKEQ. The V and J ends lost 4 bases and 3 bases respectively, with 12 bases between them. The DNA for the CDR3 is TGTGCCAGCAGCCGGGAGTTGGGGTACACCGGGGAGCTGTTTTTT. The encoded protein is CASSRELGYTGELFF.

This clonotype was counted only a few times. This chain uses TRBV7-6 with TRBJ2-7; 8 nucleotides match TRBD1. V was pared by 5 bases and J by 3 bases, with 3 bases of the junction left unmatched. Looked up from germline, CDR1 is SGHVS and CDR2 is FNYEAQ. The CDR3 extends over 13 amino acids. CDR3 amino acids: CASSPGTGYEQYF. CDR3 DNA sequence: TGTGCCAGCAGCCCCGGGACAGGCTACGAGCAGTACTTC.

In this sample, this clonotype turned up a few times. The chain recombines TRBV27 with TRBJ1-1; the D gene is possibly TRBD1 (6 bases). The V gene's germline CDR1 is MNHEY and CDR2 SMNVEV (reference sequence). V was shortened by 10 bases and J by 4 bases, with 13 bases between the two germline ends. This CDR3 spans 12 amino acids. The CDR3 bases are TGTGCCACCCGCATACAGGGCACTGAAGCTTTCTTT. This sequence encodes CATRIQGTEAFF.

Ten or more counts support this clonotype. The DNA for the CDR3 is TGTGCCAGCAGTGCTTACGAAAGGGGAGACTACGGCACCGGGGAGCTGTTTTTT. Its protein is CASSAYERGDYGTGELFF. The chain employs TRBV12-3 or TRBV12-4 and TRBJ2-2, with D perhaps assigned TRBD1 or TRBD2 (5 bases each). The V gene lost 5 bases and the J gene lost 4 bases, with 23 bases spanning the gap. The length of the CDR3 is 18 residues.

At least ten counts were recorded for this clonotype. The V gene is TRBV12-3 or TRBV12-4, the J gene TRBJ2-5, with D perhaps given as TRBD1 or TRBD2 (7 bases each). The ends were cut back, 1 base at V and 5 bases at J, with 14 bases in the middle. CDR3 size: 15 residues. Here the CDR3 reads CASSLVLADRETQYF. The CDR3 DNA reads as TGTGCCAGCAGTTTAGTTCTAGCGGACAGGGAGACCCAGTACTTC.

The chain combines TRBV10-1 with TRBJ2-3; D unresolved. The CDR3 has 11 amino acids. Germline values: CDR1 WNHNN, CDR2 SYGVQD (reference sequence). V was cut by 2 bases and J by 8 bases, with 5 bases left in between. The CDR3 DNA follows: TGCGCCAGCAGTGAGGGAACTACGCAGTATTTT. Translated: CASSEGTTQYF.

This clonotype was recorded a few times. CDR3: CSATPVGGSHEQYV. The DNA for the CDR3 is TGCAGTGCTACCCCTGTGGGGGGTTCGCACGAGCAGTACGTC. The chain couples TRBV20-1 to TRBJ2-7; a weak D match, TRBD2 (6 bases). The CDR3 runs to 14 residues. The germline V gene has CDR1 DFQATT and CDR2 SNEGSKA (reference sequence). The germline V and J ends were trimmed by 4 bases and 5 bases, with 18 bases remaining between them.

This clonotype was observed at least ten times. At one end the junction does not follow the germline gene, possibly because of a read error. The chain employs TRBV7-9 and TRBJ2-1, with D uncertain. The CDR3 extends over 14 amino acids. Germline V lookup: CDR1 SEHNR, CDR2 FQNEAQ (reference sequence). The chain's CDR3 is CASGLENSYNEQFF. Written as DNA, the CDR3 is TGTGCCAGCGGCTTAGAGAACTCCTACAATGAGCAGTTCTTC.

This clonotype was observed a few times. V and J are TRBV6-5 and TRBJ1-4; D call uncertain. From germline, CDR1 is MNHEY and CDR2 SVGAGI. V was trimmed by 4 bases and J by 4 bases, leaving 7 bases between them. This CDR3 contains 13 residues. The CDR3 loop is CASSLVNNEKLFF. CDR3 nucleotides: TGTGCCAGCAGTTTAGTCAATAATGAAAAACTGTTTTTT.

This clonotype has a handful of counts. This chain uses TRBV14 with TRBJ2-1; 8 nucleotides match TRBD1. J lost 13 bases, V lost 1 base, and 3 bases had no gene match. CDR1 and CDR2 from the germline V gene are SGHDN and FVKESK. This CDR3 has 12 residues. The CDR3 loop reads CASSQGPGGQFF. CDR3 nucleotide sequence: TGTGCCAGCAGCCAAGGTCCAGGGGGCCAGTTCTTC.

The chain employs TRBV19 and TRBJ1-6; 7 positions match TRBD1. V was pared by 5 bases and J by 9 bases, with 10 bases of the junction left unmatched. The germline CDR1 and CDR2 sequences are LNHDA and SQIVND (reference sequence). This CDR3 has 15 residues. CDR3: CASSLTGEGSSPLHF. The CDR3, as DNA: TGTGCCAGTAGTCTCACAGGGGAGGGGAGTTCACCCCTCCACTTT.

In this sample, this clonotype turned up many times. This chain joins TRBV11-2 and TRBJ2-7; 12 bases match TRBD2. CDR3 length: 17 amino acids. Germline values: CDR1 SGHAT, CDR2 FQNNGV. With V trimmed by 4 bases and J by 2 bases, 9 bases remained unmatched. CDR3 in amino acids: CASSSYSTSGRTYEQYF. The CDR3 DNA is TGTGCCAGCAGCTCCTATTCGACTAGCGGGAGAACCTACGAGCAGTACTTC.

The J gene is TRBJ2-7, the V gene TRBV3-1; 7 bases are shared with TRBD2. The CDR3 consists of 15 residues. Per germline, CDR1 LGHDT and CDR2 YNNKEL (reference sequence). V shed 2 bases, J shed 2 bases, and the junction held 6 bases outside the gene matches. CDR3 sequence (DNA): TGTGCCAGCAGCCAATCGGGGAGGGTGACCTACGAGCAGTACTTC. This sequence encodes CASSQSGRVTYEQYF.

The CDR3 DNA is TGTGCCAGCAGCGGGGGGACAGGGGCAGCTCAGTTCTTC. As protein: CASSGGTGAAQFF. The V call is TRBV11-2, the J call TRBJ2-1; the match to TRBD1 covers 10 bases. This CDR3 region has 13 residues. Trimming removed 5 bases from V and 13 bases from J; junction bases left unmatched: 8. Germline V gene lookup returns CDR1 SGHAT and CDR2 FQNNGV.

The gene calls are TRBV18 and TRBJ2-3; D remains unclear. V lost 6 bases and J lost 0, with 10 bases in between. This CDR3 is built from 14 residues. Germline V gives CDR1 KGHSH, CDR2 LQKENI. The CDR3 reads CASSTKASTDTQYF. The DNA of the CDR3 is TGTGCCAGCTCTACAAAGGCGAGCACAGATACGCAGTATTTT. The full variable domain, in which reference TRBV18 and TRBJ2-3 provide the parts outside the CDR3, is NAGVMQNPRHLVRRRGQEARLRCSPMKGHSHVYWYRQLPEEGLKFMVYLQKENIIDESGMPKERFSAEFPKEGPSILRIQQVVRGDSAAYFCASSTKASTDTQYFGPGTRLTVL.

At least ten counts were recorded for this clonotype. The J gene is TRBJ1-1, the V gene TRBV12-3 or TRBV12-4; tentative D call: TRBD1 (5 bases). There are 14 residues in the CDR3. V gave up 6 bases and J gave up 4 bases, with 15 bases separating them. CDR3 in amino acids: CASSLTAGVTEAFF. As DNA, the CDR3 is TGTGCCAGCAGCCTCACAGCGGGGGTCACTGAAGCTTTCTTT.

There are many counts of this clonotype. V and J are TRBV5-1 and TRBJ2-1; a weak D match, TRBD1 (5 bases). The CDR3 consists of 14 residues. The V and J ends lost 5 bases and 8 bases respectively, with 17 bases between them. CDR1 SGHRS and CDR2 YFSETQ come from the germline V gene. This chain's CDR3 is CASSSQGNRDEQFF. CDR3 DNA sequence: TGCGCCAGCAGTAGTCAGGGTAATCGGGATGAGCAGTTCTTC.

This clonotype was detected only a few times. The rearrangement joins TRBV4-2 to TRBJ1-1; D gene unclear. Trimming shortened V by 3 bases and J by 1 base, and 9 bases separated the two germline ends. The germline V gene has CDR1 LGHNA and CDR2 YNFKEQ. This CDR3 is 14 amino acids long. The CDR3 protein is CASSQELKNTEAFF. The CDR3 nucleotides read TGTGCCAGCAGCCAGGAACTCAAGAACACTGAAGCTTTCTTT.

This clonotype was seen a few times. The rearrangement joins TRBV23-1 to TRBJ2-7; 15 bases align to TRBD2. TRBV23-1 has ORF status, its function being uncertain. The length of the CDR3 is 15 residues. The junction had 12 bases not matched to a gene; V was cut back by 7 bases and J by 11 bases. The DNA for the CDR3 is TGCGCCAGCACTTCCGGGACTAGCGGGGGGATTCAAGAGTACGTC. This encodes CASTSGTSGGIQEYV.

This clonotype has only a few counts. The chain couples TRBV29-1 to TRBJ2-1; no reliable D call. The V end lost 8 bases, the J end lost 8 bases, and 13 bases lay between the germline ends. The CDR3 has 11 residues. Per germline, CDR1 SQVTM and CDR2 ANQGSEA. CDR3 bases: TGCAGCTCTGCGATTGGATATGAGCAGTTCTTC. Translated, it gives CSSAIGYEQFF.

The table lists this clonotype with many counts. CDR3 loop: CASSPGGAWNTEAFF. CDR3 DNA: TGTGCCAGCAGCCCGGGAGGGGCATGGAACACTGAAGCTTTCTTT. The J gene is TRBJ1-1, the V gene TRBV28; tentatively, D is TRBD1 (5 bases). Trimming cost V 6 bases and J 1 base, with 15 bases left between them. The CDR3 consists of 15 residues. The germline V gene encodes CDR1 MDHEN and CDR2 SYDVKM.

This clonotype turned up a few times. The genes are TRBV20-1 and TRBJ1-1; unclear D gene. This CDR3 has 13 residues. Germline CDR1 is DFQATT and CDR2 is SNEGSKA (reference sequence). Trimming left V 4 bases short and J 10 bases short, with 19 bases between. DNA of the CDR3: TGCAGTGCTAACCACCCGGGTGAATTGTTAGCTTTCTTT. Its translation is CSANHPGELLAFF.

The chain couples TRBV11-2 to TRBJ2-2; 10 positions agree with TRBD2. Germline trimming cut 6 bases from V and 2 bases from J; bases unmatched to any gene: 3. The CDR3 length is 15 residues. Germline values: CDR1 SGHAT, CDR2 FQNNGV. The CDR3 loop reads CASRWTSGNTGELFF. The CDR3 coding sequence is TGTGCCAGCAGGTGGACTAGCGGAAACACCGGGGAGCTGTTTTTT.